This TCR beta chain was sequenced during a study of blood T cell repertoires in COVID-19. Overall study context: Samples of COVID-19 (acute and convalescent) were obtained from the United States, Italy and Spain. The cDNA or gDNA used as material had been derived from T cells, B-cell-depleted T cells, or PBMCs.

Methods used by the authors: Amplification from reference gene primers served as the basis for estimated nucleated cell counts. Produced via immunoSEQ multiplex PCR; TCRdb's table is partial and in-frame only. Clone size and V and J calls were adopted from that table, with D and trimming inferred from the DNA. The profile shows nearly 85,000 clones, more than 70% of them singletons. The table lists this clone with a few counts. V lost 2 bases and J lost 4; bases outside the gene matches: 3. The length of the CDR3 is 15 residues. Per the germline V gene, CDR1 is SGHNT and CDR2 is YENEEA. The sequencing sample was made of peripheral blood. The J gene is TRBJ1-4, the V gene TRBV11-3; TRBD1 matches at 8 bases. The TCR originated in a woman aged 55-70 years with acute or convalescent COVID-19. The CDR3: CASSLLGQDNEKLFF. The CDR3 DNA sequence: TGTGCCAGCAGCTTATTGGGACAGGATAATGAAAAACTGTTTTTT.